This TCR beta chain was captured by sequencing in a study of blood T cells in healthy people across ages. Whole-study results and caveats: Older individuals had lower TCR beta diversity per million T cells (the decline was roughly linear). Estimates based on one million T cells were treated as lower bounds.

Of note for this clonotype: The antigen is undetermined.

This CDR3 comprises 17 residues. The V gene's germline CDR1 is DFQATT and CDR2 SNEGSKA (reference sequence). The V gene end was trimmed by 1 base and the J gene end by 3 bases; junction bases not matched to a gene: 7. Using a J-beta primer mix together with a sample-barcoded 5' primer, a second PCR was run for roughly 6 to 11 cycles. TCRdb re-analysed the 5' RACE reads in MiXCR, keeping a single row per CDR3 protein. The sample lists hundreds of thousands of distinct CDR3 sequences; around two fifths were seen once. Sequencing was performed on blood. V is TRBV20-1 and J is TRBJ2-3; TRBD2 agrees at 13 bases. This TCR was sampled from a man in his sixties in good health. As DNA, the CDR3 is TGCAGTGCTAGAGGCGGACTAGCGGGAGTAGGGACAGATACGCAGTATTTT. Its protein is CSARGGLAGVGTDTQYF.